This entry features one TCR beta chain sequence. The record originates from a study of T cell responses to AZD1222 COVID-19 vaccine. V was shortened by 5 bases and J by 3 bases, with 11 bases between the two germline ends. The CDR3 is made up of 13 amino acids. CDR1 and CDR2 from the germline V gene are MNHEY and SMNVEV (reference sequence). Data came from immunoSEQ multiplex PCR; TCRdb stores just in-frame clones and leaves some out. Of around 150,000 clones in the sample, 90% were seen once. V is TRBV27 and J is TRBJ2-7, with D perhaps given as TRBD1 or TRBD2 (5 bases each). This sample comprised peripheral blood, obtained on day 0 of AZD1222 vaccination. The origin of this receptor is an adult in good health. The CDR3 DNA is TGTGCCAGCAGTAGGGACCACAACTACGAGCAGTACTTC. Translating it yields CASSRDHNYEQYF.